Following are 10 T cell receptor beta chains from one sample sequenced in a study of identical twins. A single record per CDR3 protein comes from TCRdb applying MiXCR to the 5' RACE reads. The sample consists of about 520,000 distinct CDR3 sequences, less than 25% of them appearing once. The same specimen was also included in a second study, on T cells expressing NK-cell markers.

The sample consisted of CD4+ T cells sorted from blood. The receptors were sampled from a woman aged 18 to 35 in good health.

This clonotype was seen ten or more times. CDR3 amino acids: CASSLGRGTGANVLTF. As DNA, the CDR3 is TGTGCCAGCAGCTTAGGACGGGGTACCGGGGCCAACGTCCTGACTTTC. V gene TRBV11-2 combines with J gene TRBJ2-6, with D maybe TRBD2 (5 bases). Germline V lookup: CDR1 SGHAT, CDR2 FQNNGV. The CDR3 totals 16 residues. V was clipped by 1 base and J by 4 bases, with 11 bases between them.

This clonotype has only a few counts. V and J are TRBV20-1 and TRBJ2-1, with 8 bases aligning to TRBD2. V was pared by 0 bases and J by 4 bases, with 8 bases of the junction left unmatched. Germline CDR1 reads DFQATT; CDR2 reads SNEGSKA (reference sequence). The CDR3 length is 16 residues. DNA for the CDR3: TGCAGTGCTAGAGATCGTAAGCGGGGGAGATACAATGAGCAGTTCTTC. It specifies CSARDRKRGRYNEQFF.

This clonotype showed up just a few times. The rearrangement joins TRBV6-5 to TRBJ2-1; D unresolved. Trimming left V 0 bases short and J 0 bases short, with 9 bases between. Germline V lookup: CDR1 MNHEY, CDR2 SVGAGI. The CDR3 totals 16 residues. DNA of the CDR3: TGTGCCAGCAGTTACTCCCAGGCGAGCTCCTACAATGAGCAGTTCTTC. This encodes CASSYSQASSYNEQFF.

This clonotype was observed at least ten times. The CDR3 here is CSVQSAFGGEQYF. The CDR3 DNA reads as TGCAGCGTACAAAGTGCCTTCGGGGGGGAGCAGTACTTC. J is TRBJ2-7 and V is TRBV29-1; 7 bases are shared with TRBD2. Germline lookup yields CDR1 SQVTM and CDR2 ANQGSEA. Trimming took 6 bases from V and 7 from J; bases not matched to a gene: 12. The CDR3 contains 13 residues.

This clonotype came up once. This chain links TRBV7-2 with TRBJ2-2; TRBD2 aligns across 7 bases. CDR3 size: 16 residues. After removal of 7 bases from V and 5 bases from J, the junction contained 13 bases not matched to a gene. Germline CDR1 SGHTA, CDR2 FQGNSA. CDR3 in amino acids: CASTRSGTINTGELFF. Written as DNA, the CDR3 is TGTGCCAGCACCCGATCCGGGACTATCAATACCGGGGAGCTGTTTTTT. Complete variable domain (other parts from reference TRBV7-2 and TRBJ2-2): GAGVSQSPSNKVTEKGKDVELRCDPISGHTALYWYRQSLGQGLEFLIYFQGNSAPDKSGLPSDRFSAERTGGSVSTLTIQRTQQEDSAVYLCASTRSGTINTGELFFGEGSRLTVL.

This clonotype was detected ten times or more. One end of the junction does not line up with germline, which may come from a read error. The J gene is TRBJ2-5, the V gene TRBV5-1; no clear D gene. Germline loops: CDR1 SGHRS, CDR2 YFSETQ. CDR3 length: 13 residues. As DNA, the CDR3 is TGTGCCAGCAGCTTAACAGTCCAAGAGACCCAGTACTTC. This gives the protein CASSLTVQETQYF.

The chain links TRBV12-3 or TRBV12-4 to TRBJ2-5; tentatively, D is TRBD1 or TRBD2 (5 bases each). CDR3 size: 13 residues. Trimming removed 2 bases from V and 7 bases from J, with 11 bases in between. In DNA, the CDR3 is TGTGCCAGCAGTTTAAGGGACGGCTCGACCCAGTACTTC. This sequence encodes CASSLRDGSTQYF.

CDR3 sequence: CASSGGTAFSTDTQYF. CDR3 sequence (DNA): TGCGCCAGCAGCGGGGGGACGGCTTTCAGCACAGATACGCAGTATTTT. V is TRBV5-1 and J is TRBJ2-3; D is possibly TRBD2 (6 bases). Germline CDR1 is SGHRS and CDR2 is YFSETQ. This CDR3 contains 16 residues. V dropped 4 bases and J dropped 0 bases, with 15 bases sitting between them.

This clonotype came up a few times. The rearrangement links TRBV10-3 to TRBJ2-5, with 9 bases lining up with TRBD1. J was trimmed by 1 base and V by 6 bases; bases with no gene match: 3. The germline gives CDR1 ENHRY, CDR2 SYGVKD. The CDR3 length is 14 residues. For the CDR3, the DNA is TGTGCCATCAGCGGGACAGGGACCCAAGAGACCCAGTACTTC. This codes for CAISGTGTQETQYF.

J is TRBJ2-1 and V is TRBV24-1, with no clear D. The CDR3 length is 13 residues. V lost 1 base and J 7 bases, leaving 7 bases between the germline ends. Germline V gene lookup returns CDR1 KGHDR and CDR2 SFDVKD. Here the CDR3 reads CATSDLMGNEQFF. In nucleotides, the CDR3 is TGTGCCACCAGTGATTTAATGGGGAATGAGCAGTTCTTC.